This is a list of T cell receptor beta chains from one sample in a study of tumour-infiltrating T cells in Burkitt lymphoma. Using immunoSEQ multiplex PCR, the repertoire was profiled, and TCRdb retains in-frame clones only, with some absent. This sample has approximately 1,200 clones; about 16% occur once, and the top ten carry less than 8.5%. Sequencing was done on a sample of tumor tissue. Source of these receptors: a human donor with Burkitt lymphoma. The CDR3 runs from the conserved cysteine through the conserved F or W. Each record gives: D gene, V gene, J gene, clone size, CDR3 protein, CDR3 DNA. A D gene is named only where the DNA matches it firmly. A row's size may be missing; if present it is once, few, many or a size class.

-	TRBV19	TRBJ1-5	-	CASSTWTDPRQPQHF	TGTGCCAGTAGTACGTGGACAGACCCTCGGCAGCCCCAGCATTTT
TRBD1	TRBV7-9	TRBJ2-3	-	CASARQGVTDTQYF	TGTGCCAGTGCGAGACAGGGCGTCACAGATACGCAGTATTTT
TRBD1	TRBV4-2	TRBJ1-5	few	CASSQDGDSNQPQHF	TGTGCCAGCAGCCAAGATGGGGACAGTAATCAGCCCCAGCATTTT
-	TRBV5-6	TRBJ1-5	few	CASSYGPFRNQPQHF	TGTGCCAGCAGCTACGGACCGTTTAGGAATCAGCCCCAGCATTTT
-	TRBV6-6	TRBJ1-2	large	CASSANRRRNYGYTF	TGTGCCAGCAGTGCAAATAGACGGAGAAACTATGGCTACACCTTC
-	TRBV2	TRBJ2-4	-	CASIPGSKNIQYF	TGTGCCAGCATCCCAGGGTCCAAAAACATTCAGTACTTC
TRBD2	TRBV7-3	TRBJ2-1	-	CASSFRAGTYNEQFF	TGTGCCAGCAGCTTTCGAGCGGGGACCTACAATGAGCAGTTCTTC
TRBD1	TRBV29-1	TRBJ2-7	-	CSVDPGQGAYEQYF	TGCAGCGTCGACCCGGGACAGGGGGCCTACGAGCAGTACTTC
-	TRBV4-1	TRBJ2-7	few	CASSHSGGGREQYF	TGCGCCAGCAGCCACTCCGGAGGGGGGCGGGAGCAGTACTTC
-	TRBV29-1	TRBJ1-2	few	CSVPGSDWGYGYTF	TGCAGCGTACCGGGCTCCGACTGGGGTTATGGCTACACCTTC
-	TRBV6-6	TRBJ1-2	-	CASSYANYGYTF	TGTGCCAGCAGTTACGCCAATTATGGCTACACCTTC
TRBD2	TRBV4-2	TRBJ2-1	few	CASSQVLAGGNLWDEQFF	TGTGCCAGCAGCCAGGTCCTAGCGGGGGGGAACCTTTGGGATGAGCAGTTCTTC
-	TRBV5-5	TRBJ2-3	-	CASSPGAFEDTQYF	TGTGCCAGCAGCCCCGGAGCGTTCGAGGATACGCAGTATTTT
-	TRBV4-1	TRBJ2-3	few	CASSPGVGGTDTQYF	TGCGCCAGCAGCCCTGGTGTAGGGGGGACAGATACGCAGTATTTT
-	TRBV7-6	TRBJ1-5	few	CASSMVGTNRNQPQHF	TGTGCCAGCAGCATGGTAGGGACCAACCGTAATCAGCCCCAGCATTTT
-	TRBV15	TRBJ1-2	-	CATSRSPGYGYTF	TGTGCCACCAGCAGATCACCGGGGTATGGCTACACCTTC
TRBD1	TRBV27	TRBJ1-4	-	CASSPSTGGANEKLFF	TGTGCCAGCAGTCCAAGCACAGGGGGTGCTAATGAAAAACTGTTTTTT
TRBD1	TRBV4-1	TRBJ2-3	few	CASSLRDRGLTDTQYF	TGCGCCAGCAGCCTCCGGGACAGGGGGCTGACAGATACGCAGTATTTT
-	TRBV7-2	TRBJ1-3	-	CASSPASAGAGNTIYF	TGTGCCAGCAGCCCGGCCTCGGCAGGGGCTGGAAACACCATATATTTT
-	TRBV10-3	TRBJ1-2	-	CAISEEDWLYGYTF	TGTGCCATCAGTGAAGAGGATTGGCTCTATGGCTACACCTTC
TRBD1	TRBV7-2	TRBJ2-1	-	CASSWGQNEQFF	TGTGCCAGCAGCTGGGGACAGAATGAGCAGTTCTTC
-	TRBV10-2	TRBJ1-2	-	CASSEGRGRYGYTF	TGCGCCAGCAGTGAAGGACGGGGGAGGTATGGCTACACCTTC
TRBD2	TRBV19	TRBJ2-7	-	CASIPGLAGVYEQYF	TGTGCCAGTATTCCGGGACTAGCGGGGGTCTACGAGCAGTACTTC
-	TRBV29-1	TRBJ1-2	-	CSVEQGRDGYTF	TGCAGCGTTGAACAGGGCCGGGATGGCTACACCTTC
TRBD1	TRBV4-2	TRBJ2-5	-	CASSQGTGDETQYF	TGTGCCAGCAGCCAAGGGACAGGGGACGAGACCCAGTACTTC
-	TRBV4-2	TRBJ1-6	few	CASSPRKGWGSPLHF	TGTGCCAGCAGCCCCCGGAAGGGGTGGGGTTCACCCCTCCACTTT
-	TRBV7-2	TRBJ2-3	few	CASSSSILGDTQYF	TGTGCCAGCAGCTCTAGTATTCTGGGAGATACGCAGTATTTT
-	TRBV19	TRBJ2-3	-	CAGAPGGAIGDTQYF	TGTGCCGGAGCGCCGGGGGGCGCGATAGGTGATACGCAGTATTTT
-	TRBV7-2	TRBJ2-2	few	CASSRRQIGTGELFF	TGTGCCAGCAGCCGTCGGCAAATCGGTACCGGGGAGCTGTTTTTT
-	TRBV5-1	TRBJ1-2	-	CASSLGGTNYGYTF	TGCGCCAGCAGCTTGGGGGGGACAAACTATGGCTACACCTTC
-	TRBV30	TRBJ2-3	few	CAWSVTGTTQYF	TGTGCCTGGAGTGTAACCGGGACTACGCAGTATTTT
TRBD2	TRBV4-2	TRBJ2-5	few	CASSQGLADQETQYF	TGTGCCAGCAGCCAAGGACTAGCGGACCAAGAGACCCAGTACTTC
TRBD1	TRBV19	TRBJ1-3	-	CASSPGQPTIYF	TGTGCCAGTAGTCCGGGACAGCCTACCATATATTTT
-	TRBV18	TRBJ1-6	-	CASSLQGGDSPLHF	TGTGCCAGCTCCCTGCAGGGCGGTGATTCACCCCTCCACTTT
TRBD2	TRBV6-6	TRBJ2-6	-	CASSGGGSGANVLTF	TGTGCCAGCAGTGGCGGGGGATCTGGGGCCAACGTCCTGACTTTC
-	TRBV7-2	TRBJ2-1	-	CASSLVGTPNEQFF	TGTGCCAGCAGCTTAGTCGGTACTCCCAATGAGCAGTTCTTC
-	TRBV9	TRBJ1-2	few	CASSVGVGDYGYTF	TGTGCCAGCAGCGTAGGAGTTGGAGACTATGGCTACACCTTC
TRBD2	TRBV29-1	TRBJ2-3	-	CSVVRLAGLTDTQYF	TGCAGCGTTGTAAGGCTAGCGGGGCTCACAGATACGCAGTATTTT
TRBD2	TRBV7-8	TRBJ2-5	-	CASSPEYRGGGSIAETQYF	TGTGCCAGCAGCCCAGAGTATCGCGGGGGGGGCTCGATCGCGGAGACCCAGTACTTC
-	TRBV19	TRBJ1-2	-	CASSFLYDGNYGYTF	TGTGCCAGTAGTTTCCTCTACGACGGAAACTATGGCTACACCTTC
TRBD2	TRBV7-9	TRBJ2-5	few	CASSYAGDQETQYF	TGTGCCAGCAGCTATGCGGGGGACCAAGAGACCCAGTACTTC
-	TRBV6-1	TRBJ1-1	-	CATIRARNELQAFF	TGTGCCACCATCCGGGCAAGGAATGAGCTCCAAGCTTTCTTT
TRBD1	TRBV7-9	TRBJ1-6	-	CASSPWTGVRNSPLHF	TGTGCCAGCAGCCCCTGGACAGGGGTAAGGAATTCACCCCTCCACTTT
-	TRBV5-6	TRBJ1-1	-	CASSLVRGITEAFF	TGTGCCAGCAGCTTGGTCCGTGGTATCACTGAAGCTTTCTTT
TRBD1	TRBV6-5	TRBJ1-2	few	CASSVTGSGYGYTF	TGTGCCAGCAGTGTGACAGGGTCTGGCTATGGCTACACCTTC
TRBD2	TRBV7-9	TRBJ2-3	-	CASSRGGASTDTQYF	TGTGCCAGCAGCCGCGGGGGGGCCAGCACAGATACGCAGTATTTT
-	TRBV6-5	TRBJ2-6	-	CASSYRGDIVNVLTF	TGTGCCAGCAGTTACAGGGGGGATATAGTGAACGTCCTGACTTTC
TRBD1	TRBV5-1	TRBJ1-4	few	CASSLGQGANEKLFF	TGCGCCAGCAGCTTGGGACAGGGAGCTAATGAAAAACTGTTTTTT
TRBD1	TRBV6-5	TRBJ1-1	few	CASSYSAGGSNTEAFF	TGTGCCAGCAGTTACTCAGCAGGGGGCTCGAACACTGAAGCTTTCTTT
TRBD1	TRBV7-2	TRBJ2-7	few	CASSLRSGTGGDEQYF	TGTGCCAGCAGCTTACGCTCAGGGACAGGGGGCGACGAGCAGTACTTC
-	TRBV5-1	TRBJ2-5	-	CASSHPSAQETQYF	TGCGCCAGCAGCCATCCTAGCGCTCAAGAGACCCAGTACTTC
-	TRBV28	TRBJ2-7	-	CASSFHEQYF	TGTGCCAGCAGTTTCCACGAGCAGTACTTC
-	TRBV28	TRBJ1-4	-	CASSFQKKLFF	TGTGCCAGCAGTTTTCAGAAAAAACTGTTTTTT
TRBD1	TRBV9	TRBJ1-6	once	CASSGQGKDSPLHF	TGTGCCAGCAGCGGACAGGGTAAGGACTCACCCCTCCACTTT